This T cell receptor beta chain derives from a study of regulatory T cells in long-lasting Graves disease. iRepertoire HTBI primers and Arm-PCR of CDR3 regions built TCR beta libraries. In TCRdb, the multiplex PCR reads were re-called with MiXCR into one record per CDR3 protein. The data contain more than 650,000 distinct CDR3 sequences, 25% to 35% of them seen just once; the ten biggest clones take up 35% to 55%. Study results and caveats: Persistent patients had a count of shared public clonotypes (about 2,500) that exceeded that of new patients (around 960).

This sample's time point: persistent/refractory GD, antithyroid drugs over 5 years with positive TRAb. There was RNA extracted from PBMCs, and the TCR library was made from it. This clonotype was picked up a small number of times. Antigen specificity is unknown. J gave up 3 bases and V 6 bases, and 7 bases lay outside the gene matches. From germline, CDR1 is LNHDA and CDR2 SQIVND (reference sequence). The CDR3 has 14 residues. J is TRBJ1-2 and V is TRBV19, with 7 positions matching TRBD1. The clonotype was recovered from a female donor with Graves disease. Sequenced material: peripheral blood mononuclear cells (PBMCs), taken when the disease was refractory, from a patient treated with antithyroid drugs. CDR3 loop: CASSRDSRYYGYTF. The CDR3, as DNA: TGTGCCAGTAGCAGGGACAGCCGTTACTATGGCTACACCTTC.